The T cell receptor (beta chain) described here comes from a study of early T cells in non-severe SARS-CoV-2 infection. Study in general: Sequenced material consisted of bulk RNA (from unsorted whole blood), and chains were unpaired.

This clonotype was counted at least ten times. What it binds is unknown. In germline, CDR1 is WNHNN, CDR2 SYGVQD (reference sequence). This CDR3 is 16 amino acids long. Trimming took 0 bases from V and 6 from J, leaving 16 bases between them. Individually, cDNA molecules had unique molecular identifiers attached to them. MiXCR, run by TCRdb on the 5' RACE reads, gives a single entry per CDR3 protein. The data show 60,000 or so distinct CDR3 sequences, about a tenth seen once. Study-wide results and limits: Anti-spike CD8 specificities were favored by VDJdb matching, whose results missed private and CD4 specificities.

The TCR was taken from an adult who was a healthcare worker with PCR-confirmed SARS-CoV-2 infection or an uninfected control (not recorded which). The sample taken for sequencing was whole blood. The V gene is TRBV10-1, the J gene TRBJ2-3, with a weak D call TRBD2 (7 bases). In nucleotides, the CDR3 is TGCGCCAGCAGTGAGTCAAGAGGGGGGGGCATGGATACGCAGTATTTT. It encodes CASSESRGGGMDTQYF.